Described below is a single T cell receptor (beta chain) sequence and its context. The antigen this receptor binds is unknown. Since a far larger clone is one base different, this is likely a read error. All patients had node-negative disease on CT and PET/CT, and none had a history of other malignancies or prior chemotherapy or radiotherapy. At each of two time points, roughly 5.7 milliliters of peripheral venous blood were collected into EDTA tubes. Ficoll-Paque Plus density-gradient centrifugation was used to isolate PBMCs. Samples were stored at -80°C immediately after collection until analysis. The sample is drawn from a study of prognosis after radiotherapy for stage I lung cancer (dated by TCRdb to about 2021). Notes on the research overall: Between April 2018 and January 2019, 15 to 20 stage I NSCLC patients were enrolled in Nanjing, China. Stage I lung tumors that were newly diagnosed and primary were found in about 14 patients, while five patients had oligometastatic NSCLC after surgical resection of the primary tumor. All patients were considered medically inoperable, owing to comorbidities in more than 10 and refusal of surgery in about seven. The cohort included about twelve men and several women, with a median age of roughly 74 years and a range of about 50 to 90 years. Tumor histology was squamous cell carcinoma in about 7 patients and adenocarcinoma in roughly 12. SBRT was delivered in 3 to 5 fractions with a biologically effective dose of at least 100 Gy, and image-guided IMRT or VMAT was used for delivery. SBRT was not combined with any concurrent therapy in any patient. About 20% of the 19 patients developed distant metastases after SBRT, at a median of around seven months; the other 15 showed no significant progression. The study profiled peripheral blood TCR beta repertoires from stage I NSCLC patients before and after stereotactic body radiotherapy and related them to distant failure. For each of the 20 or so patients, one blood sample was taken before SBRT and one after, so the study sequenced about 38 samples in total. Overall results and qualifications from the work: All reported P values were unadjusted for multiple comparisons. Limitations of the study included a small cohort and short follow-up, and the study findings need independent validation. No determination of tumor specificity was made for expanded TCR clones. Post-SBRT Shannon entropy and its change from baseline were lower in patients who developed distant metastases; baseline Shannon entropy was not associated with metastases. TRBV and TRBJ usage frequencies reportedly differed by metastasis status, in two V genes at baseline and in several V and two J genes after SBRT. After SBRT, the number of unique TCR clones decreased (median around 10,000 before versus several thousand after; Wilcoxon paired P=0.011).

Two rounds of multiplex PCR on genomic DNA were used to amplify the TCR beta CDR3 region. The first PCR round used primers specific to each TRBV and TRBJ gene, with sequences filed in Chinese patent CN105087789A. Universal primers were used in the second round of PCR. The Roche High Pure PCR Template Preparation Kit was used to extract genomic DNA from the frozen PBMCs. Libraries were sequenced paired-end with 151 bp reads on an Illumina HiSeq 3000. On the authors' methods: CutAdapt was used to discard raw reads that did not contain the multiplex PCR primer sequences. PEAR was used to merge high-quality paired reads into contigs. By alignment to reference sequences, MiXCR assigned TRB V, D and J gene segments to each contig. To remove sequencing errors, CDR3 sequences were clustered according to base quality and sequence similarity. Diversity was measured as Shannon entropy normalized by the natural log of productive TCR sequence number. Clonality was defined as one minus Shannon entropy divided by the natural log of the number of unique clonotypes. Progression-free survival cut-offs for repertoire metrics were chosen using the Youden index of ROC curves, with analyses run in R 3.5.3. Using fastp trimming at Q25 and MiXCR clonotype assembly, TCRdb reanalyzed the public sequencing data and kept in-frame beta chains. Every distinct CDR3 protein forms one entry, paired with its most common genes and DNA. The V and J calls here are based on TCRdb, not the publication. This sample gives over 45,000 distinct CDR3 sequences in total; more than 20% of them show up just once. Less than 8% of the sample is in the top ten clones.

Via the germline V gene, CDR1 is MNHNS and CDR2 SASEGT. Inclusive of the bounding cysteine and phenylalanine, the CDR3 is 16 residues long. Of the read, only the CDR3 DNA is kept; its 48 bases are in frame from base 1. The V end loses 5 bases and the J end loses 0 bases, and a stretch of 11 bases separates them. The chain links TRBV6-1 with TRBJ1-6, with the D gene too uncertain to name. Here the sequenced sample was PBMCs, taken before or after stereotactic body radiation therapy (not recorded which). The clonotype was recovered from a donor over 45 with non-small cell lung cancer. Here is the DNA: TGTGCCAGCAGTTATCGACATAGCTCCTATAATTCACCCCTCCACTTT. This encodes CASSYRHSSYNSPLHF.